These T cell receptor beta chains were read from a single sample in a study of T cells after posttransplantation cyclophosphamide. The repertoire was sequenced with immunoSEQ multiplex PCR; TCRdb's copy has only in-frame clones and lacks some. The repertoire consists of 7,000 to 9,000 clones, none detected only once. Sample: PBMCs, taken after allogeneic stem cell transplant with posttransplant cyclophosphamide. These receptors originate from a male patient aged 18-29 years who received an allogeneic stem cell transplant from an unrelated donor, was CMV-positive, and had acute and chronic GVHD. Some of the T cells may derive from the graft donor. Each CDR3 is given with its conserved first and last residue. A D gene is named only where the DNA matches it firmly. Each size is once, few or many counts, or a class when the clone is expanded.

CASSLGTDGYTF,TGTGCCAGCAGCTTAGGGACAGATGGCTACACCTTC,TRBV5-6,many,TRBD1,TRBJ1-2
CASGPGTYEQYF,TGTGCTAGTGGGCCAGGGACCTACGAGCAGTACTTC,TRBV12-5,many,.,TRBJ2-7
CATSQESNQPQHF,TGTGCCACCTCACAGGAGAGCAATCAGCCCCAGCATTTT,TRBV15,many,.,TRBJ1-5
CATGRLGDETQYF,TGTGCCACCGGAAGGTTAGGGGATGAGACCCAGTACTTC,TRBV6-5,many,.,TRBJ2-5
CASSYSNGGQQYF,TGTGCCAGCAGTTACTCTAACGGGGGTCAGCAGTACTTC,TRBV6-6,few,.,TRBJ2-7
CASSLMAGDTEAFF,TGTGCCAGCAGCTTAATGGCAGGGGACACTGAAGCTTTCTTT,TRBV7-9,many,.,TRBJ1-1
CASSRRGHQETQYF,TGTGCCAGTAGTCGGCGGGGGCACCAAGAGACCCAGTACTTC,TRBV19,few,.,TRBJ2-5
CASSVVVGRQETQYF,TGTGCCAGCAGCGTAGTCGTGGGGAGGCAAGAGACCCAGTACTTC,TRBV9,medium-sized,.,TRBJ2-5
CASSEWEPNTEAFF,TGTGCCAGCAGTGAATGGGAGCCTAACACTGAAGCTTTCTTT,TRBV6-1,medium-sized,.,TRBJ1-1
CASSLEGAPYNEQFF,TGTGCCAGCAGCTTGGAGGGGGCGCCCTACAATGAGCAGTTCTTC,TRBV5-5,many,TRBD1,TRBJ2-1